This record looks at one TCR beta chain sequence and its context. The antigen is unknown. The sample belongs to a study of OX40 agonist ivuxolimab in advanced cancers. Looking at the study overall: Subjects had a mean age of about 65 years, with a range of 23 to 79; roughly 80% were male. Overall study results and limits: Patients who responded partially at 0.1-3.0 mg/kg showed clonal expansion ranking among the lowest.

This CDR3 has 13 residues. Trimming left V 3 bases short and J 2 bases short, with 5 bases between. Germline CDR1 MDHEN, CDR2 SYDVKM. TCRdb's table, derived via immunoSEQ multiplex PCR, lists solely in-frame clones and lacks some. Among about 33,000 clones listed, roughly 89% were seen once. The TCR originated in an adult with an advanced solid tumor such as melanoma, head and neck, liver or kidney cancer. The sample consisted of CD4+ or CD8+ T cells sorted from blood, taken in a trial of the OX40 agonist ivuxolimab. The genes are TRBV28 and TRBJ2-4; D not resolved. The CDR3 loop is CASSFPSKNIQYF. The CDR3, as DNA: TGTGCCAGCAGTTTCCCCTCCAAAAACATTCAGTACTTC.